The 19 T cell receptor beta chains below come from one sample, sequenced in a study of T-cell memory formation after mild COVID-19. A single record per CDR3 protein comes from TCRdb applying MiXCR to the 5' RACE reads. The table records 270,000 or so distinct CDR3 sequences, approximately 16% of them present only once. The specimen was PBMCs or a T cell subset sorted from them (not recorded which). The receptor source for this set is a man aged 18 to 29 who had mild COVID-19 (a few samples of this study predate the infection). Cell type and time point are not known.

This clonotype came up a few times. This chain links TRBV19 with TRBJ2-1; possible D gene TRBD1, 6 bases. This CDR3 has 15 residues. The V gene lost 4 bases and the J gene lost 2 bases, with 12 bases spanning the gap. Germline V gives CDR1 LNHDA, CDR2 SQIVND (reference sequence). CDR3 nucleotides: TGTGCCAGTAGTAGTCAGGGGAAAACCTACAATGAGCAGTTCTTC. Translating it yields CASSSQGKTYNEQFF.

This chain uses TRBV6-6 with TRBJ2-1, with 10 bases aligning to TRBD1. There are 14 residues in the CDR3. Trimming took 4 bases from V and 5 from J; bases not matched to a gene: 2. Germline V gene lookup returns CDR1 MNHNY and CDR2 SVGAGI (reference sequence). CDR3 loop: CASSWTGGNNEQFF. CDR3 coding DNA: TGTGCCAGCAGTTGGACAGGGGGTAACAATGAGCAGTTCTTC.

The V gene is TRBV24-1, the J gene TRBJ1-5; unclear D gene. Germline CDR1 KGHDR, CDR2 SFDVKD. This CDR3 has 13 amino acids. Trimming left V 5 bases short and J 0 bases short, with 4 bases between. This CDR3 reads CATSGISNQPQHF. The DNA of the CDR3 is TGTGCCACCAGTGGGATTAGCAATCAGCCCCAGCATTTT.

The chain couples TRBV6-5 to TRBJ2-1, with 7 nucleotides matching TRBD1. Looked up from germline, CDR1 is MNHEY and CDR2 is SVGAGI. The CDR3 covers 13 residues. Trimming took 4 bases from V and 6 from J; bases not matched to a gene: 3. The CDR3 protein is CASSSTGFNEQFF. The CDR3 DNA sequence: TGTGCCAGCAGTTCGACAGGGTTCAATGAGCAGTTCTTC.

This clonotype came up many times. The V gene is TRBV6-5, the J gene TRBJ2-2; D remains unclear. Looked up from germline, CDR1 is MNHEY and CDR2 is SVGAGI. The V end was cut by 6 bases, the J end by 7 bases, with 9 bases between. CDR3 length: 12 amino acids. The DNA of the CDR3 is TGTGCCAGCAGCCGCCTGGGCGGGGAGCTGTTTTTT. This codes for CASSRLGGELFF.

This clonotype has just a few counts. The chain couples TRBV4-1 to TRBJ1-6; D gene uncertain. CDR1 and CDR2 (germline): MGHRA, YSYEKL. The CDR3 totals 16 residues. The V and J ends lost 3 bases and 10 bases respectively, with 19 bases between them. The CDR3 here is CASSQTSLGLGSPLHF. The DNA for the CDR3 is TGCGCCAGCAGCCAGACCTCTTTAGGGCTCGGCTCACCCCTCCACTTT.

This sequence joins TRBV15 and TRBJ1-1; no definite D call. Trimming took off 0 bases at V and 2 bases at J, with 10 bases between the two ends. The CDR3 covers 15 residues. The germline gives CDR1 LNHNV, CDR2 YYDKDF (reference sequence). The DNA for the CDR3 is TGTGCCACCAGCAGAGATCGCGGGGTAAACACTGAAGCTTTCTTT. It is translated as CATSRDRGVNTEAFF.

The sample holds a few counts of this clonotype. V and J are TRBV7-9 and TRBJ1-1, with D perhaps matching TRBD1 (5 bases). The CDR3 extends over 12 amino acids. The germline V and J ends were trimmed by 8 bases and 3 bases, with 10 bases remaining between them. Per the germline V gene, CDR1 is SEHNR and CDR2 is FQNEAQ (reference sequence). The CDR3 here is CASLLGDTEAFF. The CDR3 nucleotides are TGTGCCAGCTTGTTGGGGGACACTGAAGCTTTCTTT.

This clonotype turned up a few times. This chain connects TRBV6-1 to TRBJ2-7; 9 nucleotides match TRBD1. The trim removed 6 bases at V and 6 bases at J, leaving 6 bases unmatched. The CDR3 covers 13 residues. Per germline, CDR1 MNHNS and CDR2 SASEGT. The CDR3 loop is CASSRDRALEQYF. The CDR3 DNA is TGTGCCAGCAGCAGGGACAGGGCCCTCGAGCAGTACTTC.

This clonotype was detected many times. V usage is TRBV5-1 and J usage is TRBJ2-3; possible D gene TRBD1, 6 bases. This CDR3 contains 13 residues. Germline lookup yields CDR1 SGHRS and CDR2 YFSETQ. V was clipped by 3 bases and J by 3 bases, with 8 bases between them. As DNA, the CDR3 is TGCGCCAGCAGCTCCGGACAGACAGATACGCAGTATTTT. Its protein product is CASSSGQTDTQYF.

This clonotype was observed a handful of times. The gene calls are TRBV4-3 and TRBJ2-3; tentative D call: TRBD1 (6 bases). V was clipped by 4 bases and J by 9 bases, with 17 bases between them. The length of the CDR3 is 14 residues. The germline V gene has CDR1 LGHNA and CDR2 YSLEER. The CDR3 sequence: CASSRGQTQITQYF. Here the CDR3 DNA reads TGCGCCAGCAGCCGTGGACAGACGCAGATAACGCAGTATTTT.

The genes are TRBV4-3 and TRBJ2-5; 14 nucleotides align to TRBD2. The CDR3 is 16 amino acids. Unmatched junction bases numbered 4, after V lost 3 bases and J lost 4 bases. Per germline, CDR1 LGHNA and CDR2 YSLEER. In nucleotides, the CDR3 is TGCGCCAGCAGCCATGGGACTAGCGGGGGACGAGAGACCCAGTACTTC. Its protein product is CASSHGTSGGRETQYF.

The V and J genes are TRBV20-1 and TRBJ1-1; no definite D call. This CDR3 region has 12 residues. Germline V gene data show CDR1 as DFQATT and CDR2 as SNEGSKA (reference sequence). This CDR3 is CSPTWSGTEAFF. CDR3 nucleotides: TGCAGCCCCACGTGGTCAGGCACTGAAGCTTTCTTT.

This clonotype was counted between two and nine times. This sequence joins TRBV12-3 or TRBV12-4 and TRBJ2-7, with D possibly being TRBD1 (6 bases). V lost 5 bases and J lost 3, with 23 bases in between. The CDR3 runs to 17 residues. The CDR3 reads CASSPHSLGQPFYEQYF. CDR3 nucleotide sequence: TGTGCCAGCAGTCCACACTCTCTAGGACAGCCATTCTACGAGCAGTACTTC.

A word on this clonotype: One junction end disagrees with the germline gene, perhaps due to a read error. The V gene is TRBV29-1, the J gene TRBJ1-1; possible D gene TRBD1, 6 bases. The CDR3 runs to 13 residues. The germline V gene has CDR1 SQVTM and CDR2 ANQGSEA. This CDR3 is CIAWGDMNTEAFF. The CDR3 nucleotides read TGTATCGCCTGGGGGGACATGAACACTGAAGCTTTCTTT.

This clonotype was counted ten times or more. This chain joins TRBV19 and TRBJ1-1; D unclear. Trimming removed 6 bases from V and 1 base from J, with 12 bases in between. The length of the CDR3 is 14 residues. Germline CDR1 and CDR2: LNHDA and SQIVND (reference sequence). DNA of the CDR3: TGTGCCAGTAGCCCGACGCCGTCGAACACTGAAGCTTTCTTT. Protein sequence: CASSPTPSNTEAFF. The full variable domain, in which reference TRBV19 and TRBJ1-1 provide the parts outside the CDR3, is DGGITQSPKYLFRKEGQNVTLSCEQNLNHDAMYWYRQDPGQGLRLIYYSQIVNDFQKGDIAEGYSVSREKKESFPLTVTSAQKNPTAFYLCASSPTPSNTEAFFGQGTRLTVV.

This chain links TRBV29-1 with TRBJ2-3, with D possibly being TRBD2 (7 bases). Per germline, CDR1 SQVTM and CDR2 ANQGSEA. V lost 7 bases and J 6 bases, leaving 20 bases between the germline ends. The CDR3 sequence is 14 residues long. CDR3 residues: CSAHPRGAGDTQYF. CDR3 DNA: TGCAGCGCCCACCCCCGGGGGGCCGGGGATACGCAGTATTTT.

This clonotype turned up a few times. V usage is TRBV20-1 and J usage is TRBJ1-2; 8 nucleotides line up with TRBD1. Germline values: CDR1 DFQATT, CDR2 SNEGSKA (reference sequence). Trimming removed 4 bases from V and 7 bases from J; junction bases left unmatched: 14. The CDR3 contains 15 residues. This CDR3 reads CSATPWGTGESGYTF. The CDR3, as DNA: TGCAGTGCTACACCTTGGGGGACAGGAGAGTCTGGCTACACCTTC.

This clonotype was recorded at least ten times. This chain uses TRBV7-2 with TRBJ2-5; 7 bases map to TRBD2. The V and J ends lost 5 bases and 1 base, in that order; junction bases with no gene match: 10. The germline V gene has CDR1 SGHTA and CDR2 FQGNSA. The CDR3 sequence is 16 residues long. The CDR3 loop is CASSAVGGVSQETQYF. As DNA, the CDR3 is TGTGCCAGCAGCGCCGTGGGAGGGGTTAGCCAAGAGACCCAGTACTTC.